This TCR beta chain comes out of a study of blood T cell repertoires in COVID-19. Here immunoSEQ multiplex PCR was the method, and the copy in TCRdb shows in-frame clones only, minus some. The sample lists approximately 270,000 clones, roughly 84% occurring once. The CDR3 is 15 amino acids. J lost 8 bases, V lost 0 bases, and 6 bases had no gene match. Looked up from germline, CDR1 is SGHRS and CDR2 is YFSETQ. This clonotype was obtained from a person aged 65-85 years with COVID-19, enrolled during active disease. This chain connects TRBV5-1 to TRBJ1-4; 8 bases fit TRBD1. Input material: peripheral blood. The CDR3 sequence: CASSLDGRGHEKLFF. CDR3 DNA sequence: TGCGCCAGCAGCTTGGACGGCAGGGGGCACGAAAAACTGTTTTTT.